These 27 T cell receptor beta chains were sequenced from one sample in a study of patients and donors after allogeneic stem cell transplantation. TCRdb passed the RT-PCR reads through MiXCR, listing each CDR3 protein once. The table includes 87,000 or so distinct CDR3 sequences, around 5% detected once. The sequenced sample was blood, either unsorted or a sorted T cell fraction (not recorded which). All receptors derive from a human donor who was either an allogeneic HSCT recipient or a stem cell or donor lymphocyte infusion donor (not recorded which). It is not recorded whose cells these are; they may come from a transplant donor.

This clonotype was detected ten times or more. The chain joins TRBV3-1 to TRBJ1-4, with TRBD1 matching over 7 bases. CDR1 LGHDT and CDR2 YNNKEL come from the germline V gene (reference sequence). The CDR3 totals 11 residues. Trimming cost V 4 bases and J 12 bases; bases outside gene matches: 2. CDR3 DNA sequence: TGTGCCAGCAGCCTCCAGGGGGAACTGTTTTTT. This gives the protein CASSLQGELFF.

This clonotype has more than one count but fewer than ten. The rearrangement links TRBV28 to TRBJ2-7, with TRBD2 identical over 10 bases. The CDR3 runs 15 residues. Trimming took 5 bases from V and 2 from J; bases not matched to a gene: 6. The germline CDR1 and CDR2 sequences are MDHEN and SYDVKM. DNA for the CDR3: TGTGCCAGCAGTATCCTGAGCGGGAGGGCCTACGAGCAGTACTTC. It encodes CASSILSGRAYEQYF. The whole variable domain, remainder taken from reference TRBV28 and TRBJ2-7, is DVKVTQSSRYLVKRTGEKVFLECVQDMDHENMFWYRQDPGLGLRLIYFSYDVKMKEKGDIPEGYSVSREKKERFSLILESASTNQTSMYLCASSILSGRAYEQYFGPGTRLTVT.

This rearrangement joins TRBV5-6 to TRBJ2-6; 7 nucleotides align to TRBD1. The CDR3 runs to 19 residues. CDR1 and CDR2 (germline): SGHDT, YYEEEE. The V segment lost 3 bases and the J segment 1 base; nucleotides outside the gene matches: 13. The CDR3, as DNA: TGTGCCAGCAGCTGGGGTACAGGGGCTGGCGGGTCTGGGGCCAACGTCCTGACTTTC. Residues: CASSWGTGAGGSGANVLTF.

This clonotype was found many times. The V gene is TRBV3-1, the J gene TRBJ2-1, with 13 positions matching TRBD2. CDR1 and CDR2 from the germline V gene are LGHDT and YNNKEL (reference sequence). The V gene end was trimmed by 5 bases and the J gene end by 6 bases; junction bases not matched to a gene: 7. The CDR3 contains 16 residues. CDR3 nucleotide sequence: TGTGCCAGCAGCTTTCAACGACTAGCGGGGGGCAATGAGCAGTTCTTC. Translating it yields CASSFQRLAGGNEQFF.

Ten or more counts support this clonotype. The rearrangement uses TRBV6-1 and TRBJ1-5; D is unclear. Trimming removed 7 bases at V and 2 bases at J, with 15 bases between. This CDR3 is built from 15 residues. Germline CDR1 reads MNHNS; CDR2 reads SASEGT. The CDR3 spells CASTAGGFGNQPQHF. DNA for the CDR3: TGTGCCAGCACCGCCGGCGGATTTGGCAATCAGCCCCAGCATTTT.

At least ten counts were recorded for this clonotype. This chain connects TRBV20-1 to TRBJ2-7; TRBD1 agrees at 7 bases. The CDR3 contains 15 residues. Germline V CDR1 and CDR2: DFQATT, SNEGSKA (reference sequence). In DNA, the CDR3 is TGCAGCGGTATCGCGACAGGGCAGAGCTCCTACGAGCAGTACTTC. Translation: CSGIATGQSSYEQYF.

In its sample, this clonotype was seen a few times. J is TRBJ2-3 and V is TRBV5-1; no reliable D call. The germline gives CDR1 SGHRS, CDR2 YFSETQ. Trimming removed 4 bases from V and 2 bases from J, with 11 bases in between. The length of the CDR3 is 14 residues. In DNA form, the CDR3 reads TGCGCCAGCAGCCCGGACCCAAACACAGATACGCAGTATTTT. Protein sequence: CASSPDPNTDTQYF.

This clonotype was observed at least ten times. This sequence joins TRBV7-9 and TRBJ2-3; D gene uncertain. The CDR3 is 15 amino acids. Trimming stripped 8 bases from V and 1 base from J, with 16 bases between. Germline CDR1 and CDR2: SEHNR and FQNEAQ (reference sequence). The DNA for the CDR3 is TGTGCCAGCTCTAGAGAATACGTCGGCACAGATACGCAGTATTTT. This encodes CASSREYVGTDTQYF.

This clonotype has at least ten counts. The chain joins TRBV4-2 to TRBJ1-4; 8 bases map to TRBD1. J was trimmed by 2 bases and V by 6 bases; bases with no gene match: 8. Germline V gene lookup returns CDR1 LGHNA and CDR2 YNFKEQ. This CDR3 is built from 16 residues. CDR3: CASSRAGGMTNEKLFF. The CDR3 DNA reads TGTGCCAGCAGTCGAGCAGGGGGCATGACTAATGAAAAACTGTTTTTT.

This clonotype has a count of ten or more. This chain joins TRBV28 and TRBJ2-3; the match to TRBD1 covers 7 bases. With 2 bases clipped from V and 5 bases from J, the junction kept 4 bases outside the gene matches. This CDR3 contains 14 residues. Germline loops: CDR1 MDHEN, CDR2 SYDVKM. CDR3 sequence: CASSLGQVVDTQYF. Here the CDR3 DNA reads TGTGCCAGCAGTTTAGGACAGGTAGTAGATACGCAGTATTTT.

This clonotype occurred many times. The chain links TRBV15 to TRBJ2-2, with D perhaps TRBD1 (6 bases). This CDR3 contains 13 residues. The germline V and J ends were trimmed by 5 bases and 8 bases, with 12 bases remaining between them. Looked up from germline, CDR1 is LNHNV and CDR2 is YYDKDF (reference sequence). This CDR3 reads CATSQRTDGELFF. CDR3 bases: TGTGCCACCAGCCAACGGACAGATGGGGAGCTGTTTTTT.

This clonotype showed up many times. This chain uses TRBV9 with TRBJ1-1; D unclear. In germline, CDR1 is SGDLS, CDR2 YYNGEE. The CDR3 has 13 residues. The ends were cut back, 2 bases at V and 6 bases at J, with 11 bases in the middle. This chain's CDR3 is CASSVGRMAEAFF. CDR3 bases: TGTGCCAGCAGCGTGGGAAGAATGGCTGAAGCTTTCTTT. Drawing the rest from reference TRBV9 and TRBJ1-1, the complete variable domain is DSGVTQTPKHLITATGQRVTLRCSPRSGDLSVYWYQQSLDQGLQFLIQYYNGEERAKGNILERFSAQQFPDLHSELNLSSLELGDSALYFCASSVGRMAEAFFGQGTRLTVV.

Ten or more counts support this clonotype. The V and J genes are TRBV9 and TRBJ2-5; D might be TRBD2 (5 bases). Germline CDR1 reads SGDLS; CDR2 reads YYNGEE. Trimming took 2 bases from V and 1 from J, leaving 9 bases between them. This CDR3 has 14 amino acids. The CDR3, as DNA: TGTGCCAGCAGCGTGGCGGGCTTCCAAGAGACCCAGTACTTC. Protein sequence: CASSVAGFQETQYF.

This clonotype was seen a single time. This could be a read error, since a much larger clone is one nucleotide away. The chain has TRBV9 and TRBJ2-5, with D perhaps matching TRBD1 or TRBD2 (5 bases each). The V gene's germline CDR1 is SGDLS and CDR2 YYNGEE. CDR3 length equals 14 residues. The CDR3 DNA is TGTGACAGCAGCGTAGGTGGGGGAGATGAGACCCAGTACTTC. This sequence encodes CDSSVGGGDETQYF.

This clonotype was recorded at least ten times. This chain uses TRBV12-3 or TRBV12-4 with TRBJ2-6, with 9 positions matching TRBD1. V gave up 3 bases and J gave up 0 bases; unmatched junction bases: 9. CDR3 length: 19 amino acids. CDR3 region: CASSFVRGQGPSGANVLTF. CDR3 in DNA: TGTGCCAGCAGTTTCGTCAGGGGACAGGGACCCTCTGGGGCCAACGTCCTGACTTTC.

This clonotype was counted many times. The chain carries TRBV28 and TRBJ2-5; D is uncertain. From germline, CDR1 is MDHEN and CDR2 SYDVKM. Trimming pared 5 bases from V and 4 bases from J, leaving 20 bases between. This CDR3 has 16 residues. In nucleotides, the CDR3 is TGTGCCAGCAGTGCGGCCAGCCGGCGTTCAAGAGAGACCCAGTACTTC. Translating gives CASSAASRRSRETQYF.

This clonotype was recorded many times. V gene TRBV15 combines with J gene TRBJ2-1, with D possibly being TRBD1 (6 bases). From germline, CDR1 is LNHNV and CDR2 YYDKDF (reference sequence). V was trimmed by 1 base and J by 6 bases, leaving 7 bases between them. This CDR3 contains 13 residues. Written as DNA, the CDR3 is TGTGCCACCAGCAGAGTACAGGGCAATGAGCAGTTCTTC. Encoded protein: CATSRVQGNEQFF.

This sequence joins TRBV2 and TRBJ2-1; 9 bases map to TRBD2. This CDR3 comprises 15 residues. The germline gives CDR1 SNHLY, CDR2 FYNNEI. The V gene end was trimmed by 7 bases and the J gene end by 4 bases; junction bases not matched to a gene: 8. The CDR3 region has the DNA TGTGCCAGCACCCCAGCGGGGGGACGTTACAATGAGCAGTTCTTC. Translating it yields CASTPAGGRYNEQFF.

This clonotype was counted between two and nine times. The rearrangement uses TRBV19 and TRBJ1-5; 7 bases line up with TRBD1. Germline V gene lookup returns CDR1 LNHDA and CDR2 SQIVND (reference sequence). After removal of 3 bases from V and 12 bases from J, the junction contained 17 bases not matched to a gene. The CDR3 has 16 residues. The CDR3 DNA reads as TGTGCCAGTAGTATTGAGTGGGGGACAGCGCCCCAAATCCAGCATTTT. Translation: CASSIEWGTAPQIQHF.

This clonotype was counted many times. The chain links TRBV30 to TRBJ2-5; TRBD1 aligns across 7 bases. Per germline, CDR1 GTSNPN and CDR2 SVGIG (reference sequence). The CDR3 is 15 residues long. The J segment lost 3 bases and the V segment lost 5 bases, leaving 12 bases of the junction unmatched. The CDR3 loop is CAWEDSGTVKETQYF. In DNA form, the CDR3 reads TGTGCCTGGGAGGATTCCGGGACAGTTAAAGAGACCCAGTACTTC.

This clonotype was seen ten or more times. The CDR3 coding sequence is TGTGCCAGCAGTTTCCAGGGGGCTGGCAAGTACGAGCAGTACTTC. It yields the protein CASSFQGAGKYEQYF. This sequence joins TRBV28 and TRBJ2-7, with 8 nucleotides matching TRBD1. Germline lookup yields CDR1 MDHEN and CDR2 SYDVKM. Trimming removed 3 bases from V and 4 bases from J; junction bases left unmatched: 8. The CDR3 is made up of 15 amino acids.

The rearrangement joins TRBV5-6 to TRBJ1-1, with D perhaps matching TRBD1 (6 bases). Germline loops: CDR1 SGHDT, CDR2 YYEEEE. V was clipped by 4 bases and J by 5 bases, with 15 bases between them. CDR3 length: 14 residues. The chain's CDR3 is CASSPPGHLTEAFF. CDR3 coding DNA: TGTGCCAGCAGCCCACCGGGACATTTGACTGAAGCTTTCTTT.

This clonotype was counted ten times or more. This chain uses TRBV3-1 with TRBJ1-5, with a tentative D call TRBD1 (5 bases). Germline values: CDR1 LGHDT, CDR2 YNNKEL (reference sequence). Trimming cost V 1 base and J 11 bases, with 15 bases left between them. The CDR3 length is 14 residues. The CDR3 nucleotides read TGTGCCAGCAGCCAAGGGCAGGGAGGTCTGGCCCAGCATTTT. Translation: CASSQGQGGLAQHF.

This clonotype was seen a handful of times. The CDR3 region has the DNA TGTGCCAGCACCTTACAGAATGTCGCCAATGAGCAGTTCTTC. It codes for CASTLQNVANEQFF. The gene calls are TRBV5-4 and TRBJ2-1; D is unresolved. The germline gives CDR1 SGHNT, CDR2 YYREEE (reference sequence). This CDR3 has 14 amino acids. V was cut by 6 bases and J by 6 bases, with 16 bases left in between.

In this sample, this clonotype turned up many times. V gene TRBV7-8 combines with J gene TRBJ2-7, with 7 nucleotides matching TRBD2. The junction had 13 bases not matched to a gene; V was cut back by 5 bases and J by 3 bases. Germline loops: CDR1 SGHVS, CDR2 FQNEAQ. The CDR3 is made up of 16 amino acids. CDR3 residues: CASSPYRLAANYEQYF. In nucleotides, the CDR3 is TGTGCCAGCAGCCCATACCGGCTAGCGGCAAACTACGAGCAGTACTTC.

This clonotype was counted ten times or more. The gene calls are TRBV18 and TRBJ2-1; weak D call: TRBD2 (6 bases). Trimming shortened V by 3 bases and J by 0 bases, and 9 bases separated the two germline ends. In germline, CDR1 is KGHSH, CDR2 LQKENI. This CDR3 contains 15 residues. CDR3 sequence: CASSPERVSYNEQFF. The CDR3 DNA reads TGTGCCAGCTCACCGGAGCGGGTCTCCTACAATGAGCAGTTCTTC. The variable domain in full, with the rest retrieved from reference TRBV18 and TRBJ2-1, is NAGVMQNPRHLVRRRGQEARLRCSPMKGHSHVYWYRQLPEEGLKFMVYLQKENIIDESGMPKERFSAEFPKEGPSILRIQQVVRGDSAAYFCASSPERVSYNEQFFGPGTRLTVL.

This clonotype was seen many times. The gene calls are TRBV5-6 and TRBJ2-7, with D possibly being TRBD1 (5 bases). CDR3 size: 16 residues. V was shortened by 4 bases and J by 1 base, with 18 bases between the two germline ends. Germline values: CDR1 SGHDT, CDR2 YYEEEE. Here the CDR3 reads CASSLQARVGSYEQYF. As DNA, the CDR3 is TGTGCCAGCAGCCTACAAGCCAGGGTGGGTTCCTACGAGCAGTACTTC.